This T cell receptor (beta chain) came from a study of CD8+ T cells in alopecia areata. Looking at the study overall: Tofacitinib was taken orally by treated patients, and the dose was 5 to 10 mg twice daily.

Trimming removed 8 bases from V and 3 bases from J; junction bases left unmatched: 9. This CDR3 is built from 14 residues. The germline V gene has CDR1 SGHTA and CDR2 FQGNSA. Extracted RNA was reverse transcribed into cDNA, the sequencing template. Profiling relied on immunoSEQ multiplex PCR, and the TCRdb table lists in-frame clones only, not all of them. The sample comprises about 100,000 clones, 84% of which are singletons, and around 25% rests with the top ten. The treatment: oral pan-JAK inhibitor, 5-10 mg twice daily. Both peripheral blood and punch biopsies of lesional scalp skin were obtained from patients who had alopecia areata.

This rearrangement joins TRBV7-2 to TRBJ2-7, with 8 bases fitting TRBD2. Sequencing used CD8+ T cells sorted from blood, obtained at week 24, from a patient treated with tofacitinib. The receptor's source is a human donor with alopecia areata. This chain's CDR3 is CASESSSGYYEQYF. The CDR3 bases are TGTGCCAGCGAATCGTCTAGCGGGTACTACGAGCAGTACTTC.